Shown below are 28 T cell receptor beta chains from a single sample sequenced in a study of T cell repertoires in cytomegalovirus infection. TCRdb re-called the reads through MiXCR, storing one row per CDR3 protein. The sample carries 550,000 to 700,000 distinct CDR3 sequences, around two fifths recorded once. The antigens for these receptors are not known. The source was cultured PBMCs, collected from culture after CMV antigen stimulation. All receptors come from a human donor in good health (CMV status not recorded). Some clones in this sample may be carry-over from other donors' samples.

V is TRBV6-1 and J is TRBJ2-1, with TRBD2 identical over 11 bases. V lost 8 bases and J lost 2; bases outside the gene matches: 5. Germline V CDR1 and CDR2: MNHNS, SASEGT. The CDR3 extends over 15 amino acids. Here the CDR3 reads CASHLAGGTYNEQFF. DNA of the CDR3: TGTGCCAGCCATCTAGCGGGGGGCACCTACAATGAGCAGTTCTTC.

The rearrangement joins TRBV2 to TRBJ2-1, with TRBD1 identical over 9 bases. J gave up 5 bases and V 7 bases, and 6 bases lay outside the gene matches. The germline gives CDR1 SNHLY, CDR2 FYNNEI. This CDR3 is 14 amino acids long. The CDR3 DNA is TGTGCCAGCAAGGACAGGGGACAAAACAATGAGCAGTTCTTC. Protein product: CASKDRGQNNEQFF.

This clonotype came up a few times. This CDR3 is CASSLYQSGATDTQYF. In DNA, the CDR3 is TGTGCCAGCAGCTTATATCAATCGGGGGCCACAGATACGCAGTATTTT. This chain links TRBV7-2 with TRBJ2-3, with D possibly called TRBD1 or TRBD2 (6 bases each). This CDR3 is 16 amino acids long. Germline V gives CDR1 SGHTA, CDR2 FQGNSA. The V gene lost 2 bases and the J gene lost 2 bases, with 14 bases spanning the gap. Filled out from reference TRBV7-2 and TRBJ2-3, the complete variable domain reads GAGVSQSPSNKVTEKGKDVELRCDPISGHTALYWYRQSLGQGLEFLIYFQGNSAPDKSGLPSDRFSAERTGGSVSTLTIQRTQQEDSAVYLCASSLYQSGATDTQYFGPGTRLTVL.

This clonotype was detected once. The CDR3 reads CASSLSGDRYNEQFF. CDR3 sequence (DNA): TGTGCCAGCAGCTTGAGCGGGGACCGATACAATGAGCAGTTCTTC. The chain recombines TRBV5-4 with TRBJ2-1; 7 bases line up with TRBD2. CDR3 length: 15 amino acids. The germline V gene has CDR1 SGHNT and CDR2 YYREEE (reference sequence). The ends lost 1 base at V and 4 bases at J; junction bases unmatched: 5.

This clonotype has a count of ten or more. The rearrangement uses TRBV7-8 and TRBJ2-1; 8 bases map to TRBD2. Germline CDR1 is SGHVS and CDR2 is FQNEAQ. The CDR3 spans 15 residues. Trimming removed 5 bases from V and 4 bases from J; junction bases left unmatched: 7. CDR3 loop: CASSAPGGGYNEQFF. DNA of the CDR3: TGTGCCAGCAGCGCTCCGGGGGGGGGATACAATGAGCAGTTCTTC. Supplemented by reference TRBV7-8 and TRBJ2-1, the full variable domain reads GAGVSQSPRYKVAKRGQDVALRCDPISGHVSLFWYQQALGQGPEFLTYFQNEAQLDKSGLPSDRFFAERPEGSVSTLKIQRTQQEDSAVYLCASSAPGGGYNEQFFGPGTRLTVL.

The J gene is TRBJ2-7, the V gene TRBV7-2; maybe TRBD2 (5 bases). The CDR3 extends over 14 amino acids. Germline V gene data show CDR1 as SGHTA and CDR2 as FQGNSA. Trimming left V 5 bases short and J 0 bases short, with 11 bases between. The CDR3 DNA follows: TGTGCCAGCAGCCCGGGATTTTTCTCCTACGAGCAGTACTTC. This gives the protein CASSPGFFSYEQYF. Variable domain in full (rest from reference TRBV7-2 and TRBJ2-7): GAGVSQSPSNKVTEKGKDVELRCDPISGHTALYWYRQSLGQGLEFLIYFQGNSAPDKSGLPSDRFSAERTGGSVSTLTIQRTQQEDSAVYLCASSPGFFSYEQYFGPGTRLTVT.

The rearrangement joins TRBV6-5 to TRBJ1-4, with D uncertain. CDR3 size: 14 residues. CDR1 MNHEY and CDR2 SVGAGI come from the germline V gene. Trimming shortened V by 5 bases and J by 8 bases, and 15 bases separated the two germline ends. The CDR3 sequence is CASSSGTFEEKLFF. The CDR3, as DNA: TGTGCCAGCAGTAGTGGTACCTTCGAGGAAAAACTGTTTTTT.

J is TRBJ2-1 and V is TRBV20-1; D is uncertain. V lost 6 bases, J lost 8 bases, and 14 bases lay in between. The CDR3 has 12 amino acids. The germline V gene has CDR1 DFQATT and CDR2 SNEGSKA (reference sequence). CDR3 coding DNA: TGCAGTGCCCCGTCCGGCAAAGATGAGCAGTTCTTC. Protein product: CSAPSGKDEQFF.

The J gene is TRBJ2-7, the V gene TRBV2; the D is unclear. The CDR3 has 13 residues. Trimming took off 6 bases at V and 6 bases at J, with 15 bases between the two ends. The V gene's germline CDR1 is SNHLY and CDR2 FYNNEI. DNA for the CDR3: TGTGCCAGCAGCGGCGAACCTACGTCCGAGCAGTACTTC. Its protein is CASSGEPTSEQYF. Supplemented by reference TRBV2 and TRBJ2-7, the full variable domain reads EPEVTQTPSHQVTQMGQEVILRCVPISNHLYFYWYRQILGQKVEFLVSFYNNEISEKSEIFDDQFSVERPDGSNFTLKIRSTKLEDSAMYFCASSGEPTSEQYFGPGTRLTVT.

V is TRBV19 and J is TRBJ1-1; D is unresolved. The ends were cut back, 5 bases at V and 4 bases at J, with 14 bases in the middle. Germline V CDR1 and CDR2: LNHDA, SQIVND (reference sequence). This CDR3 is built from 14 residues. The CDR3 loop is CASSAPYNPTEAFF. DNA of the CDR3: TGTGCCAGTAGTGCCCCATACAACCCCACTGAAGCTTTCTTT.

This clonotype was found once. The chain uses TRBV7-9 and TRBJ2-5; 7 nucleotides line up with TRBD1. V was clipped by 5 bases and J by 2 bases; unmatched bases: 5. Germline assignment: CDR1 SEHNR and CDR2 FQNEAQ (reference sequence). This CDR3 is 14 amino acids long. The CDR3 here is CASSMGTVQETQYF. For the CDR3, the DNA is TGTGCCAGCAGCATGGGGACAGTTCAAGAGACCCAGTACTTC.

The rearrangement joins TRBV11-3 to TRBJ2-5; D ambiguous. V dropped 5 bases and J dropped 2 bases, with 9 bases sitting between them. Germline V gene data show CDR1 as SGHNT and CDR2 as YENEEA. CDR3 length equals 13 residues. CDR3 DNA: TGTGCCAGCAGCCACCGGGCGCAAGAGACCCAGTACTTC. Encoded protein: CASSHRAQETQYF.

This clonotype was observed a few times. This chain links TRBV7-8 with TRBJ2-3, with unresolved D. There are 12 residues in the CDR3. Trimming stripped 8 bases from V and 4 bases from J, with 10 bases between. Germline V gene lookup returns CDR1 SGHVS and CDR2 FQNEAQ. The CDR3 is CASLTLSDTQYF. DNA of the CDR3: TGTGCCAGCCTTACCCTTTCAGATACGCAGTATTTT.

This clonotype was detected many times. The rearrangement uses TRBV12-3 or TRBV12-4 and TRBJ1-1; no clear D. The CDR3 is made up of 13 amino acids. Between the trimmed V and J ends, which lost 1 base and 1 base, there was a span of 4 bases. This chain's CDR3 is CASSLVENTEAFF. In nucleotides, the CDR3 is TGTGCCAGCAGTTTAGTAGAGAACACTGAAGCTTTCTTT.

This rearrangement joins TRBV7-2 to TRBJ1-2, with D perhaps TRBD1 (6 bases). The V gene's germline CDR1 is SGHTA and CDR2 FQGNSA. The V end was cut by 4 bases, the J end by 6 bases, with 15 bases between. This CDR3 has 14 amino acids. CDR3 DNA: TGTGCCAGCAGCTCTGCGGCAGGGGTGCATGGCTACACCTTC. Protein product: CASSSAAGVHGYTF.

V and J are TRBV6-1 and TRBJ1-5, with D unresolved. CDR1 MNHNS and CDR2 SASEGT come from the germline V gene. This CDR3 spans 13 amino acids. V was trimmed by 5 bases and J by 0 bases, leaving 5 bases between them. The CDR3 bases are TGTGCCAGCAGTTATAATAGCAATCAGCCCCAGCATTTT. It yields the protein CASSYNSNQPQHF.

This chain connects TRBV10-3 to TRBJ2-7, with D perhaps TRBD2 (6 bases). Germline-derived CDR1 and CDR2 are ENHRY and SYGVKD. V lost 5 bases to trimming and J lost 1 base, with 9 bases between them. The CDR3 consists of 13 residues. The CDR3 protein is CAISTSQSYEQYF. CDR3 sequence (DNA): TGTGCCATCAGTACTAGCCAATCCTACGAGCAGTACTTC.

This sequence joins TRBV19 and TRBJ1-2, with D hard to call. CDR3 size: 13 residues. Per the germline V gene, CDR1 is LNHDA and CDR2 is SQIVND (reference sequence). Trimming cost V 7 bases and J 4 bases, with 13 bases left between them. CDR3 residues: CASTRGLFYGYTF. The CDR3 DNA sequence: TGTGCCAGTACCCGAGGGCTGTTCTATGGCTACACCTTC.

The chain has TRBV10-3 and TRBJ1-6, with a weak D call TRBD1 (6 bases). Trimming stripped 6 bases from V and 14 bases from J, with 14 bases between. The CDR3 extends over 12 amino acids. Germline loops: CDR1 ENHRY, CDR2 SYGVKD. The DNA for the CDR3 is TGTGCCATCAGGGACAGCCTTAGGGCCCTCCACTTT. It codes for CAIRDSLRALHF.

The chain combines TRBV5-5 with TRBJ2-5; tentatively, D is TRBD2 (6 bases). The CDR3 contains 14 residues. Trimming took off 2 bases at V and 2 bases at J, with 10 bases between the two ends. CDR1 and CDR2 from the germline V gene are SGHKS and YYEKEE (reference sequence). CDR3 sequence reads: CASSFSAGQETQYF. In DNA, the CDR3 is TGTGCCAGCAGCTTCTCTGCGGGACAAGAGACCCAGTACTTC. Complete variable domain (other parts from reference TRBV5-5 and TRBJ2-5): DAGVTQSPTHLIKTRGQQVTLRCSPISGHKSVSWYQQVLGQGPQFIFQYYEKEERGRGNFPDRFSARQFPNYSSELNVNALLLGDSALYLCASSFSAGQETQYFGPGTRLLVL.

This clonotype has more than one count but fewer than ten. The V call is TRBV7-2, the J call TRBJ2-1; TRBD2 agrees at 7 bases. The CDR3 has 12 residues. CDR1 is SGHTA and CDR2 is FQGNSA in the germline V gene. V shed 3 bases, J shed 12 bases, and the junction held 5 bases outside the gene matches. In nucleotides, the CDR3 is TGTGCCAGCAGCTTTAGAGGGGAGGGGCAGTTCTTC. Translated, it gives CASSFRGEGQFF.

This clonotype appeared a few times. DNA for the CDR3: TGTGCCAGCAGCTTAGGGACGGGAATTAATGAAAAACTGTTTTTT. It translates to CASSLGTGINEKLFF. J is TRBJ1-4 and V is TRBV7-9; D is uncertain. The CDR3 spans 15 residues. Germline assignment: CDR1 SEHNR and CDR2 FQNEAQ (reference sequence). With 1 base removed from V and 4 bases from J, the gap between germline ends came to 10 bases.

This clonotype has more than one count but fewer than ten. The chain links TRBV12-3 or TRBV12-4 to TRBJ1-6; D call uncertain. Deletions cut 3 bases from V and 7 bases from J, with 10 bases between. CDR3 size: 14 residues. The CDR3 loop reads CASSLASLNSPLHF. Here the CDR3 DNA reads TGTGCCAGCAGTTTGGCCTCTTTGAATTCACCCCTCCACTTT.

The chain links TRBV24-1 to TRBJ2-1; D not certain. The length of the CDR3 is 11 residues. Germline CDR1 reads KGHDR; CDR2 reads SFDVKD. V lost 7 bases and J 6 bases, leaving 6 bases between the germline ends. Here the CDR3 DNA reads TGTGCCACCAGGATGGCCAATGAGCAGTTCTTC. Translated: CATRMANEQFF.

This clonotype has just one count. The V and J genes are TRBV6-1 and TRBJ2-7; no definite D call. The CDR3 runs to 14 residues. Trimming shortened V by 4 bases and J by 2 bases, and 12 bases separated the two germline ends. Germline V gene data show CDR1 as MNHNS and CDR2 as SASEGT. CDR3 residues: CASSGMRRAYEQYF. DNA for the CDR3: TGTGCCAGCAGTGGCATGCGCAGAGCCTACGAGCAGTACTTC.

This sequence joins TRBV20-1 and TRBJ1-4; 7 bases align to TRBD1. CDR1 is DFQATT, CDR2 SNEGSKA, per germline (reference sequence). The CDR3 loop spans 13 amino acids. V trimming: 6 bases; J trimming: 7 bases; junction bases outside the gene matches: 8. The CDR3 loop reads CSAVKTGPEKLFF. CDR3 coding DNA: TGCAGTGCCGTAAAGACAGGGCCTGAAAAACTGTTTTTT.

The chain combines TRBV28 with TRBJ1-1; weak D call: TRBD1 (6 bases). This CDR3 spans 15 amino acids. The V and J ends lost 7 bases and 1 base respectively, with 16 bases between them. The germline gives CDR1 MDHEN, CDR2 SYDVKM. CDR3 residues: CASTSTTGRNTEAFF. CDR3 DNA sequence: TGTGCCAGCACCTCAACGACAGGCCGGAACACTGAAGCTTTCTTT.

This clonotype was counted ten times or more. J is TRBJ1-1 and V is TRBV7-2; D is unclear. The germline V and J ends were trimmed by 4 bases and 0 bases, with 6 bases remaining between them. Looked up from germline, CDR1 is SGHTA and CDR2 is FQGNSA. This CDR3 has 13 amino acids. CDR3 loop: CASSSRMNTEAFF. The CDR3 region has the DNA TGTGCCAGCAGCTCCCGCATGAACACTGAAGCTTTCTTT.